This T cell receptor beta chain was profiled in a study of cytomegalovirus exposure and HLA in healthy donors. Overall study: A subsequent analysis stated that the 120 or so validation repertoires were run on the same platform as the roughly 670 first-cohort repertoires.

Separate from the approximately 650-subject first cohort, the roughly 120-subject validation cohort was the one that the donors belonged to. CDR3 size: 15 residues. Germline trimming cut 4 bases from V and 2 bases from J; bases unmatched to any gene: 3. Germline loops: CDR1 SGHDT, CDR2 YYEEEE. Notes on this clone: Its cognate antigen is unknown.

Only in-frame clones appear in the TCRdb table, and some are missing; sequencing was by immunoSEQ multiplex PCR. Here the sample spans approximately 170,000 clones, about 90% being singletons. General study findings and limits: Among TCR beta chains, those listed as cytomegalovirus-associated numbered about 150.

Specimen: PBMCs. This clonotype originated in a woman aged 18-29 years in good health and CMV-seropositive. The chain employs TRBV5-6 and TRBJ2-7, with 13 nucleotides matching TRBD2. The DNA for the CDR3 is TGTGCCAGCAGCCCCGGGACTAGCGGGACCTACGAGCAGTACTTC. It codes for CASSPGTSGTYEQYF.